These T cell receptor beta chains were read from a single sample in a study of shared clonotypes between healthy human individuals. TCRdb keeps only in-frame clones here, not all; method: immunoSEQ multiplex PCR. The sample carries more than 2 million clones, 90% to 95% recorded once. Sequencing was performed on naive CD8+ T cells from PBMCs. The receptor source for this set is a man aged 18 to 29 in good health. Some clones in this sample may be carry-over from other donors' samples. Each CDR3 is given with its conserved first and last residue. Fields, in order: CDR3 protein, CDR3 DNA, V gene, D gene, clone size, J gene. D genes are given only for firm matches. Clone sizes are given selectively: once, few, many, or a class where the clone is expanded.

CDR3 protein: CASSPRGNSGFQETQYF
CDR3 DNA: TGTGCCAGCAGCCCTCGGGGGAACTCAGGATTTCAAGAGACCCAGTACTTC
V gene: TRBV7-6
D gene: NA
clone size: NA
J gene: TRBJ2-5

CDR3 protein: CASSPPSGGKGYTF
CDR3 DNA: TGTGCCAGCAGCCCCCCCAGCGGGGGCAAAGGCTACACCTTC
V gene: TRBV2
D gene: NA
clone size: once
J gene: TRBJ1-2

CDR3 protein: CASSHRGQGYGYTF
CDR3 DNA: TGTGCCAGCAGCCACAGGGGGCAAGGCTATGGCTACACCTTC
V gene: TRBV21-1
D gene: NA
clone size: once
J gene: TRBJ1-2

CDR3 protein: CASSQSRDEQYF
CDR3 DNA: TGTGCCAGCAGCCAATCGAGGGACGAGCAGTACTTC
V gene: TRBV16
D gene: NA
clone size: NA
J gene: TRBJ2-7

CDR3 protein: CATSRGSINQGQTEAFF
CDR3 DNA: TGTGCCACCAGCAGAGGATCAATAAATCAGGGACAGACTGAAGCTTTCTTT
V gene: TRBV15
D gene: TRBD1
clone size: NA
J gene: TRBJ1-1

CDR3 protein: CASSKAGTDTYEQYF
CDR3 DNA: TGTGCCAGCAGCAAAGCCGGGACGGACACCTACGAGCAGTACTTC
V gene: TRBV7-9
D gene: NA
clone size: NA
J gene: TRBJ2-7

CDR3 protein: CASSDSRGGTDTQYF
CDR3 DNA: TGTGCCAGCAGTGACTCTAGGGGCGGCACAGATACGCAGTATTTT
V gene: TRBV6-4
D gene: NA
clone size: NA
J gene: TRBJ2-3

CDR3 protein: CASSFPLALSSYNEQFF
CDR3 DNA: TGTGCCAGCAGTTTTCCGCTGGCGCTGAGCTCCTACAATGAGCAGTTCTTC
V gene: TRBV28
D gene: NA
clone size: NA
J gene: TRBJ2-1

CDR3 protein: CASSSFLRDDTDTQYF
CDR3 DNA: TGTGCCAGCAGTAGCTTTTTGCGGGACGATACAGATACGCAGTATTTT
V gene: TRBV27
D gene: NA
clone size: once
J gene: TRBJ2-3

CDR3 protein: CASKYNGYTF
CDR3 DNA: TGTGCCAGCAAATATAATGGCTACACCTTC
V gene: TRBV7-2
D gene: NA
clone size: NA
J gene: TRBJ1-2

CDR3 protein: CASSQYWTGAPGELFF
CDR3 DNA: TGTGCCAGCAGTCAATATTGGACAGGGGCGCCCGGGGAGCTGTTTTTT
V gene: TRBV2
D gene: TRBD1
clone size: once
J gene: TRBJ2-2

CDR3 protein: CASSVRAVPHEQFF
CDR3 DNA: TGTGCCAGCAGCGTCCGGGCCGTCCCCCATGAGCAGTTCTTC
V gene: TRBV9
D gene: NA
clone size: NA
J gene: TRBJ2-1

CDR3 protein: CSVGAPQETQYF
CDR3 DNA: TGCAGCGTTGGGGCACCTCAAGAGACCCAGTACTTC
V gene: TRBV29-1
D gene: NA
clone size: NA
J gene: TRBJ2-5

CDR3 protein: CASSNPTGGDTTYGYTF
CDR3 DNA: TGTGCCAGCAGCAACCCTACAGGGGGCGATACCACCTATGGCTACACCTTC
V gene: TRBV9
D gene: TRBD1
clone size: NA
J gene: TRBJ1-2

CDR3 protein: CASRDDPGQGLFTEAFF
CDR3 DNA: TGCGCCAGCAGAGATGACCCGGGACAGGGTTTATTCACTGAAGCTTTCTTT
V gene: TRBV5-1
D gene: TRBD1
clone size: NA
J gene: TRBJ1-1

CDR3 protein: CASSVLAGGPGNEQFF
CDR3 DNA: TGTGCCAGCAGCGTACTAGCGGGAGGGCCTGGAAATGAGCAGTTCTTC
V gene: TRBV9
D gene: TRBD2
clone size: NA
J gene: TRBJ2-1

CDR3 protein: CASSLGRTLETQYF
CDR3 DNA: TGTGCCAGCAGCTTAGGCCGCACCTTGGAGACCCAGTACTTC
V gene: TRBV13
D gene: NA
clone size: NA
J gene: TRBJ2-5

CDR3 protein: CASSLFAGPSDTGELFF
CDR3 DNA: TGTGCCAGCAGTTTATTTGCAGGCCCCTCGGACACCGGGGAGCTGTTTTTT
V gene: TRBV27
D gene: NA
clone size: NA
J gene: TRBJ2-2

CDR3 protein: CASSLLGEETQYF
CDR3 DNA: TGTGCCAGCAGTTTATTAGGGGAAGAGACCCAGTACTTC
V gene: TRBV27
D gene: NA
clone size: NA
J gene: TRBJ2-5

CDR3 protein: CASSVVGGEAFF
CDR3 DNA: TGTGCCAGCAGCGTAGTTGGGGGGGAAGCTTTCTTT
V gene: TRBV9
D gene: NA
clone size: NA
J gene: TRBJ1-1

CDR3 protein: CASSSAATNEKLFF
CDR3 DNA: TGTGCCAGTAGTTCCGCGGCAACTAATGAAAAACTGTTTTTT
V gene: TRBV19
D gene: NA
clone size: NA
J gene: TRBJ1-4

CDR3 protein: CASSLPGNTEAFF
CDR3 DNA: TGCGCCAGCAGCTTGCCGGGAAACACTGAAGCTTTCTTT
V gene: TRBV5-1
D gene: NA
clone size: NA
J gene: TRBJ1-1

CDR3 protein: CSGRRNEKLFF
CDR3 DNA: TGCAGCGGCCGACGTAATGAAAAACTGTTTTTT
V gene: TRBV29-1
D gene: NA
clone size: NA
J gene: TRBJ1-4

CDR3 protein: CSVPPTTGWGGYTF
CDR3 DNA: TGCAGCGTACCTCCCACGACAGGGTGGGGTGGCTACACCTTC
V gene: TRBV29-1
D gene: TRBD1
clone size: NA
J gene: TRBJ1-2

CDR3 protein: CASSYSMAVNYGYTF
CDR3 DNA: TGTGCCAGCAGTTACTCGATGGCAGTTAACTATGGCTACACCTTC
V gene: TRBV6-6
D gene: NA
clone size: NA
J gene: TRBJ1-2

CDR3 protein: CASRRQGPLSYEQYF
CDR3 DNA: TGTGCCAGCAGAAGACAGGGACCCCTCTCCTACGAGCAGTACTTC
V gene: TRBV27
D gene: TRBD1
clone size: NA
J gene: TRBJ2-7

CDR3 protein: CASSSDGGGWYGYTF
CDR3 DNA: TGTGCCAGCAGCTCCGATGGTGGGGGCTGGTATGGCTACACCTTC
V gene: TRBV5-6
D gene: NA
clone size: NA
J gene: TRBJ1-2

CDR3 protein: CSVAPSLNEQFF
CDR3 DNA: TGCAGCGTTGCTCCCAGCCTCAATGAGCAGTTCTTC
V gene: TRBV29-1
D gene: NA
clone size: NA
J gene: TRBJ2-1

CDR3 protein: CASSGPGQGGETQYF
CDR3 DNA: TGTGCCAGCAGTGGGCCTGGACAGGGTGGGGAGACCCAGTACTTC
V gene: TRBV25-1
D gene: TRBD1
clone size: NA
J gene: TRBJ2-5

CDR3 protein: CASSSLGVYEQYF
CDR3 DNA: TGTGCCAGCAGCTCACTAGGGGTCTACGAGCAGTACTTC
V gene: TRBV5-6
D gene: NA
clone size: NA
J gene: TRBJ2-7

CDR3 protein: CASSSGQGIYEQYF
CDR3 DNA: TGTGCCAGCAGTTCAGGACAGGGTATCTACGAGCAGTACTTC
V gene: TRBV27
D gene: TRBD1
clone size: NA
J gene: TRBJ2-7

CDR3 protein: CASSSTLAGGSYEQYF
CDR3 DNA: TGTGCCAGCAGCTCAACACTAGCGGGAGGCTCCTACGAGCAGTACTTC
V gene: TRBV7-6
D gene: TRBD2
clone size: NA
J gene: TRBJ2-7

CDR3 protein: CASSYGQGFPNQPQHF
CDR3 DNA: TGTGCCAGCAGTTACGGACAGGGGTTTCCCAATCAGCCCCAGCATTTT
V gene: TRBV28
D gene: TRBD1
clone size: NA
J gene: TRBJ1-5

CDR3 protein: CASSSASGGSYNEQFF
CDR3 DNA: TGTGCCAGCAGCTCCGCTAGCGGGGGGTCCTACAATGAGCAGTTCTTC
V gene: TRBV7-9
D gene: TRBD2
clone size: NA
J gene: TRBJ2-1

CDR3 protein: CATGPLRGYEQYF
CDR3 DNA: TGTGCCACAGGACCGCTTAGAGGCTACGAGCAGTACTTC
V gene: TRBV6-1
D gene: NA
clone size: NA
J gene: TRBJ2-7

CDR3 protein: CASSLMGADYGYTF
CDR3 DNA: TGTGCCAGCAGTTTAATGGGGGCCGACTATGGCTACACCTTC
V gene: TRBV27
D gene: NA
clone size: NA
J gene: TRBJ1-2

CDR3 protein: CSAGTRDTPYNEQFF
CDR3 DNA: TGCAGCGCTGGGACCAGGGACACTCCCTACAATGAGCAGTTCTTC
V gene: TRBV29-1
D gene: NA
clone size: NA
J gene: TRBJ2-1

CDR3 protein: CASRLRDRNTEAFF
CDR3 DNA: TGTGCCAGCAGACTCCGGGACAGGAACACTGAAGCTTTCTTT
V gene: TRBV5-4
D gene: TRBD1
clone size: once
J gene: TRBJ1-1

CDR3 protein: CASSLYEQYF
CDR3 DNA: TGTGCCAGCAGCCTCTACGAGCAGTACTTC
V gene: TRBV5-8
D gene: NA
clone size: NA
J gene: TRBJ2-7

CDR3 protein: CASSYWTGDEKLFF
CDR3 DNA: TGTGCCAGCAGTTATTGGACAGGGGACGAAAAACTGTTTTTT
V gene: TRBV6-5
D gene: TRBD1
clone size: NA
J gene: TRBJ1-4

CDR3 protein: CAWSQDTTYEQYF
CDR3 DNA: TGTGCCTGGAGTCAGGACACAACCTACGAGCAGTACTTC
V gene: TRBV30
D gene: NA
clone size: NA
J gene: TRBJ2-7

CDR3 protein: CASSLGGYNEQFF
CDR3 DNA: TGTGCCAGCAGCCTCGGGGGATACAATGAGCAGTTCTTC
V gene: TRBV5-4
D gene: NA
clone size: NA
J gene: TRBJ2-1

CDR3 protein: CASSEGAFYEQYF
CDR3 DNA: TGTGCCAGCAGTGAGGGGGCTTTCTACGAGCAGTACTTC
V gene: TRBV7-9
D gene: TRBD1
clone size: NA
J gene: TRBJ2-7

CDR3 protein: CASSQGFGNEQFF
CDR3 DNA: TGCGCCAGCAGCCAAGGTTTCGGCAATGAGCAGTTCTTC
V gene: TRBV4-1
D gene: NA
clone size: NA
J gene: TRBJ2-1

CDR3 protein: CAWSWGPRTEAFF
CDR3 DNA: TGTGCCTGGAGTTGGGGGCCGAGAACTGAAGCTTTCTTT
V gene: TRBV30
D gene: NA
clone size: NA
J gene: TRBJ1-1

CDR3 protein: CASRVRDRVSEAFF
CDR3 DNA: TGTGCCAGCAGAGTCCGGGACAGGGTGTCTGAAGCTTTCTTT
V gene: TRBV27
D gene: TRBD1
clone size: NA
J gene: TRBJ1-1